The rows below give T cell receptor beta chains drawn from one sample of a study of T cells after somatic rescue of genetic block. The repertoire was sequenced with immunoSEQ multiplex PCR; TCRdb's copy has only in-frame clones and lacks some. Found here are about 67,000 clones, about 90% of them singletons; the top ten hold under 4%. Sequencing was carried out using peripheral blood mononuclear cells (PBMCs). These receptor sequences come from a middle-aged man. CDR3s include the opening cysteine and the closing phenylalanine or tryptophan.

TRBV6-1	TRBJ2-1	CASILAGSYNEQFF
TRBV6-5	TRBJ2-1	CASSYSASRAYNEQFF
TRBV9	TRBJ2-1	CASSAAGTSWPNEQFF
TRBV4-3	TRBJ2-7	CASSQEVSYYEQYF
TRBV2	TRBJ2-2	CASSTGLGVTGELFF
TRBV11-2	TRBJ1-4	CASSARPNEKLFF
TRBV11-2	TRBJ1-3	CASSSWAGTGNTIYF
TRBV7-9	TRBJ2-5	CASRLGEQETQYF
TRBV9	TRBJ1-6	CASSRTGSYNSPLHF
TRBV11-2	TRBJ2-4	CASSLDLPTEGIKNIQYF
TRBV5-1	TRBJ2-1	CASAGIGLNEQFF
TRBV5-1	TRBJ2-3	CASSLEDGADTQYF
TRBV18	TRBJ2-3	CASSRLAGLSTDTQYF
TRBV28	TRBJ2-1	CASSLIKSGADEQFF